One and the same sample provided the 19 T cell receptor beta chains below, sequenced in a study of T cell changes during pregnancy in multiple sclerosis (dated by TCRdb to between 2018 and 2021). The library was built by means of the immunoSEQ multiplex PCR assay. In its TCRdb copy, this immuneACCESS table keeps in-frame sequences only and misses some clones. Where compared with another copy, unresolved V genes explain less than half of these, and the others have no known cause. This sample gives about 100,000 clones in total; about 90% of them show up just once. The ten top clones hold about 1.9% of the sample. The specimen comprised peripheral blood, sampled after pregnancy. The receptors here all came from a female donor with multiple sclerosis, enrolled in a pregnancy study.

The V call is TRBV7-9, the J call TRBJ1-4; unclear D gene. Per the germline V gene, CDR1 is SEHNR and CDR2 is FQNEAQ (reference sequence). The CDR3 covers 11 residues. V lost 5 bases and J lost 8, with 6 bases in between. The CDR3 bases are TGTGCCAGCAGCACGGGGGAAAAACTGTTTTTT. Translation gives CASSTGEKLFF. Complete variable domain (other parts from reference TRBV7-9 and TRBJ1-4): DTGVSQNPRHKITKRGQNVTFRCDPISEHNRLYWYRQTLGQGPEFLTYFQNEAQLEKSRLLSDRFSAERPKGSFSTLEIQRTEQGDSAMYLCASSTGEKLFFGSGTQLSVL.

The CDR3 sequence is CASSRQGYEQYF. As DNA, the CDR3 is TGTGCCAGCAGTCGACAGGGGTACGAGCAGTACTTC. The chain couples TRBV2 to TRBJ2-7; 8 nucleotides agree with TRBD1. CDR3 length: 12 amino acids. The trim removed 5 bases at V and 4 bases at J, leaving 1 base unmatched. Germline V lookup: CDR1 SNHLY, CDR2 FYNNEI.

The rearrangement uses TRBV19 and TRBJ1-1, with D maybe TRBD1 (5 bases). Trimming cost V 10 bases and J 8 bases, with 20 bases left between them. The germline CDR1 and CDR2 sequences are LNHDA and SQIVND (reference sequence). The CDR3 is 13 amino acids. Here the CDR3 reads CATGRSGFSEAFF. The CDR3 DNA reads as TGTGCCACAGGAAGATCAGGGTTCTCAGAAGCTTTCTTT. Together with reference TRBV19 and TRBJ1-1, the CDR3 gives the full variable domain: DGGITQSPKYLFRKEGQNVTLSCEQNLNHDAMYWYRQDPGQGLRLIYYSQIVNDFQKGDIAEGYSVSREKKESFPLTVTSAQKNPTAFYLCATGRSGFSEAFFGQGTRLTVV.

The chain carries TRBV28 and TRBJ1-1; 7 bases match TRBD1. Germline CDR1 reads MDHEN; CDR2 reads SYDVKM. The J segment lost 5 bases and the V segment lost 1 base, leaving 13 bases of the junction unmatched. The CDR3 spans 17 residues. The CDR3 DNA reads TGTGCCAGCAGTTTATCCGGAGTCCCAGGGGGTTGGACTGAAGCTTTCTTT. This translates into CASSLSGVPGGWTEAFF.

This clone was counted a few times. The chain is built from TRBV7-3 and TRBJ2-7, with TRBD1 matching 7 bases. Germline V gene data show CDR1 as SGHTA and CDR2 as FQGTGA. The V segment lost 5 bases and the J segment 0 bases; nucleotides outside the gene matches: 4. The CDR3 spans 14 residues. CDR3 sequence reads: CASSTRQGSYEQYF. DNA of the CDR3: TGTGCCAGCAGCACCCGACAGGGCTCCTACGAGCAGTACTTC.

This clone was seen only a few times. The CDR3 protein is CASNPIGTSGVDEQFF. The CDR3 DNA sequence: TGTGCCAGCAACCCGATCGGGACTAGCGGGGTGGATGAGCAGTTCTTC. The chain carries TRBV27 and TRBJ2-1; 13 nucleotides agree with TRBD2. This CDR3 spans 16 amino acids. Germline CDR1 and CDR2: MNHEY and SMNVEV (reference sequence). J was trimmed by 8 bases and V by 7 bases; bases with no gene match: 11.

V usage is TRBV7-9 and J usage is TRBJ2-7; 8 bases match TRBD1. This CDR3 region has 14 residues. V gave up 5 bases and J gave up 3 bases; unmatched junction bases: 6. CDR1 is SEHNR and CDR2 is FQNEAQ in the germline V gene (reference sequence). CDR3 DNA sequence: TGTGCCAGCAGCGTCGGACAGGGAGGCTACGAGCAGTACTTC. Translated, it gives CASSVGQGGYEQYF.

The V gene is TRBV5-4, the J gene TRBJ2-7; TRBD1 matches at 8 bases. Germline V gene lookup returns CDR1 SGHNT and CDR2 YYREEE (reference sequence). This CDR3 has 14 residues. The V gene end was trimmed by 2 bases and the J gene end by 3 bases; junction bases not matched to a gene: 4. The CDR3 protein is CASSFRDRGYEQYF. The DNA for the CDR3 is TGTGCCAGCAGCTTCAGAGACAGGGGCTACGAGCAGTACTTC.

The V call is TRBV4-1, the J call TRBJ2-7, with no clear D. CDR3 length: 15 residues. Trimming took off 5 bases at V and 0 bases at J, with 14 bases between the two ends. CDR1 is MGHRA and CDR2 is YSYEKL in the germline V gene. The CDR3 DNA sequence: TGCGCCAGCAGCTTCCGACTTGACCTCTCCTACGAGCAGTACTTC. This translates into CASSFRLDLSYEQYF.

J is TRBJ2-5 and V is TRBV9; maybe TRBD1 (5 bases). The CDR3 sequence is 15 residues long. CDR1 and CDR2 (germline): SGDLS, YYNGEE. The germline V and J ends were trimmed by 0 bases and 4 bases, with 13 bases remaining between them. The CDR3 sequence: CASSVGGAGSETQYF. In DNA form, the CDR3 reads TGTGCCAGCAGCGTAGGTGGGGCAGGTTCAGAGACCCAGTACTTC.

The V call is TRBV28, the J call TRBJ1-2; 7 bases map to TRBD1. CDR1 and CDR2 (germline): MDHEN, SYDVKM. V dropped 7 bases and J dropped 4; count of bases not matched to a gene: 15. The CDR3 consists of 16 residues. The CDR3 here is CASTDQRGRGAYGYTF. CDR3 nucleotides: TGTGCCAGCACCGACCAGAGGGGCAGGGGGGCCTATGGCTACACCTTC.

The chain has TRBV5-1 and TRBJ1-2; no definite D call. This CDR3 has 13 residues. Trimming removed 4 bases at V and 4 bases at J, with 11 bases between. CDR1 SGHRS and CDR2 YFSETQ come from the germline V gene. CDR3 sequence reads: CASSPERGYGYTF. Written as DNA, the CDR3 is TGCGCCAGCAGCCCAGAGCGAGGCTATGGCTACACCTTC.

The chain carries TRBV28 and TRBJ1-1; D call uncertain. Germline CDR1 and CDR2: MDHEN and SYDVKM. V was pared by 7 bases and J by 5 bases, with 17 bases between. This CDR3 has 14 residues. The CDR3 bases are TGTGCCAGCACCCTCGACAATCTTAGGACTGAAGCTTTCTTT. Protein sequence: CASTLDNLRTEAFF.

The chain has TRBV9 and TRBJ1-1; D ambiguous. Per germline, CDR1 SGDLS and CDR2 YYNGEE. This CDR3 is 13 amino acids long. V lost 0 bases, J lost 11 bases, and 14 bases lay in between. The CDR3 loop reads CASSVDGQRDAFF. The CDR3 coding sequence is TGTGCCAGCAGCGTAGATGGGCAACGGGATGCTTTCTTT.

This chain joins TRBV5-6 and TRBJ2-3; TRBD2 agrees at 8 bases. This CDR3 comprises 15 residues. From germline, CDR1 is SGHDT and CDR2 YYEEEE. V trimming: 0 bases; J trimming: 5 bases; junction bases outside the gene matches: 5. The CDR3 bases are TGTGCCAGCAGCTTGGCAGCGGGGGTGGGAGATACGCAGTATTTT. This translates into CASSLAAGVGDTQYF. Using reference TRBV5-6 and TRBJ2-3 for the parts outside the CDR3, the full variable domain is DAGVTQSPTHLIKTRGQQVTLRCSPKSGHDTVSWYQQALGQGPQFIFQYYEEEERQRGNFPDRFSGHQFPNYSSELNVNALLLGDSALYLCASSLAAGVGDTQYFGPGTRLTVL.

The rearrangement joins TRBV29-1 to TRBJ2-5, with D possibly matching TRBD2 (6 bases). This CDR3 contains 12 residues. Germline V gene data show CDR1 as SQVTM and CDR2 as ANQGSEA. Trimming stripped 1 base from V and 7 bases from J, with 10 bases between. The CDR3 DNA sequence: TGCAGCGTTGAAGCCAACGGGGGGACCCAGTACTTC. It is translated as CSVEANGGTQYF.

The CDR3 DNA reads as TGTGCCAGCAGCTTGGGGACAACCCAAGAGACCCAGTACTTC. This gives the protein CASSLGTTQETQYF. The V call is TRBV7-6, the J call TRBJ2-5; possible D gene TRBD1, 6 bases. Trimming shortened V by 3 bases and J by 1 base, and 9 bases separated the two germline ends. The germline CDR1 and CDR2 sequences are SGHVS and FNYEAQ. This CDR3 comprises 14 residues. Supplemented by reference TRBV7-6 and TRBJ2-5, the full variable domain reads GAGVSQSPRYKVTKRGQDVALRCDPISGHVSLYWYRQALGQGPEFLTYFNYEAQQDKSGLPNDRFSAERPEGSISTLTIQRTEQRDSAMYRCASSLGTTQETQYFGPGTRLLVL.

The chain uses TRBV6-1 and TRBJ2-7, with 14 bases aligning to TRBD2. Germline CDR1 and CDR2: MNHNS and SASEGT. Trimming at V came to 5 bases and at J to 5 bases, leaving 5 bases not matched to a gene. This CDR3 has 15 amino acids. The CDR3 DNA reads as TGTGCCAGCAGTCGCAAGACTAGCGGGAGGGACGAGCAGTACTTC. This encodes CASSRKTSGRDEQYF.

This clone was picked up one time. This rearrangement joins TRBV15 to TRBJ2-7, with TRBD2 identical over 10 bases. This CDR3 region has 14 residues. Germline loops: CDR1 LNHNV, CDR2 YYDKDF (reference sequence). J lost 3 bases, V lost 1 base, and 0 bases had no gene match. The CDR3 DNA reads TGTGCCACCAGCAGAGGACTAGCGGGCTACGAGCAGTACTTC. Protein product: CATSRGLAGYEQYF.